The sequence of this T cell receptor beta chain was determined in a study of shared clonotypes between healthy human individuals. In germline, CDR1 is SGHNT, CDR2 YENEEA. The CDR3 covers 16 residues. Trimming pared 4 bases from V and 5 bases from J, leaving 18 bases between. The assay was immunoSEQ multiplex PCR, and TCRdb's table has in-frame clones only and misses some. Of approximately 1,500,000 clones listed, around 98% were seen once; the top ten hold about 0.4%. The V gene is TRBV11-3, the J gene TRBJ2-1; the D call may be TRBD1 or TRBD2 (5 bases each). The sample comprised naive CD4+ T cells sorted from blood. Subset indicated: CD45RA+ positively selected. This clonotype was sampled from a man aged 30-40 years in good health. The CDR3 nucleotides are TGTGCCAGCAGCTCCTCCTGGGGGACGCCGAACAATGAGCAGTTCTTC. It is translated as CASSSSWGTPNNEQFF.